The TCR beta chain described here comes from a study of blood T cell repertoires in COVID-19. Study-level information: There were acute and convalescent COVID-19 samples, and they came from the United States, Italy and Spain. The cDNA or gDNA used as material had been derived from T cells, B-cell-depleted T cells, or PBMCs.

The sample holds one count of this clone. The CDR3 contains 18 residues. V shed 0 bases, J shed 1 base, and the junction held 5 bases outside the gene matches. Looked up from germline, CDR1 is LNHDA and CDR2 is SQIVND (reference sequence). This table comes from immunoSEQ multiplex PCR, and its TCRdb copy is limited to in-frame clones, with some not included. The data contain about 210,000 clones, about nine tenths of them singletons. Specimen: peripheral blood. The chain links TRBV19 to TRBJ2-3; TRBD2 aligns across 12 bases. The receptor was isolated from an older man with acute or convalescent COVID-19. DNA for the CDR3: TGTGCCAGTAGTATAGATCTAGGACTAGCGGGGCGCACAGATACGCAGTATTTT. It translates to CASSIDLGLAGRTDTQYF.